Following are 18 T cell receptor beta chains from one sample sequenced in a study of response to subunit inactivated influenza vaccine. From the RT-PCR reads, TCRdb called clonotypes with MiXCR, one entry per CDR3 protein. The table includes about 620,000 distinct CDR3 sequences, roughly 12% detected once. The sample was also reused in another study, on T cells expressing NK-cell markers. As reported in that work: Template switching by 5'RACE with UMIs generated the TCR beta cDNA.

Sequences were derived from PBMCs from blood, sampled on the day of vaccination. The receptors derive from a man aged 45-60 years who received an inactivated influenza vaccine.

This clonotype was seen more than once but under ten times. This rearrangement joins TRBV28 to TRBJ2-7, with TRBD2 matching 10 bases. Germline CDR1 and CDR2: MDHEN and SYDVKM. The CDR3 has 14 residues. Trimming at V came to 4 bases and at J to 5 bases, leaving 5 bases not matched to a gene. The CDR3 sequence: CASSSDGTSDEQYF. CDR3 sequence (DNA): TGTGCCAGCAGTTCCGACGGGACTAGCGACGAGCAGTACTTC.

In this sample, this clonotype turned up a few times. The gene calls are TRBV28 and TRBJ1-2; D might be TRBD1 (5 bases). Trimming shortened V by 1 base and J by 6 bases, and 21 bases separated the two germline ends. CDR1 MDHEN and CDR2 SYDVKM come from the germline V gene. The CDR3 has 17 residues. The CDR3 protein is CASSLLWSGPRTNGYTF. In DNA form, the CDR3 reads TGTGCCAGCAGTTTATTATGGTCGGGGCCGCGGACCAATGGCTACACCTTC.

The chain uses TRBV12-3 or TRBV12-4 and TRBJ2-3; 8 bases match TRBD1. This CDR3 region has 14 residues. After removal of 8 bases from V and 0 bases from J, the junction contained 4 bases not matched to a gene. The CDR3 sequence: CASWDRPSTDTQYF. The CDR3 nucleotides read TGTGCCAGCTGGGACAGGCCGAGCACAGATACGCAGTATTTT.

Here the CDR3 reads CASKAGGPTLNLYEQYF. For the CDR3, the DNA is TGTGCCAGCAAAGCGGGAGGGCCTACCCTGAACCTCTACGAGCAGTACTTC. The chain uses TRBV11-2 and TRBJ2-7; 10 bases fit TRBD2. J lost 3 bases, V lost 7 bases, and 15 bases had no gene match. This CDR3 has 17 residues. The germline V gene has CDR1 SGHAT and CDR2 FQNNGV.

The chain uses TRBV5-1 and TRBJ2-7, with D uncertain. The CDR3 runs 15 residues. V was trimmed by 0 bases and J by 4 bases, leaving 14 bases between them. Per germline, CDR1 SGHRS and CDR2 YFSETQ. For the CDR3, the DNA is TGCGCCAGCAGCTTGGAGGCCCAATTTTCTTACGAGCAGTACTTC. It yields the protein CASSLEAQFSYEQYF.

The rearrangement links TRBV15 to TRBJ1-6; 9 nucleotides agree with TRBD1. Germline V CDR1 and CDR2: LNHNV, YYDKDF (reference sequence). The CDR3 runs 15 residues. J was trimmed by 8 bases and V by 5 bases; bases with no gene match: 7. CDR3 sequence: CATSSRQGEDSPLHF. The CDR3, as DNA: TGTGCCACCAGCTCCCGACAGGGGGAGGATTCACCCCTCCACTTT.

This clonotype has more than one count but fewer than ten. The rearrangement joins TRBV20-1 to TRBJ2-7, with 9 bases fitting TRBD1. The V and J ends lost 6 bases and 4 bases, in that order; junction bases with no gene match: 7. The germline V gene encodes CDR1 DFQATT and CDR2 SNEGSKA (reference sequence). The CDR3 is made up of 13 amino acids. The CDR3 sequence is CSATDRGFYEQYF. For the CDR3, the DNA is TGCAGTGCAACCGACAGGGGGTTTTACGAGCAGTACTTC.

This clonotype has only a few counts. CDR3 residues: CASSPGTPTYEQYF. The CDR3 DNA is TGTGCCAGCTCACCCGGGACACCGACCTACGAGCAGTACTTC. This chain connects TRBV18 to TRBJ2-7, with a weak D call TRBD1 (6 bases). Per the germline V gene, CDR1 is KGHSH and CDR2 is LQKENI. CDR3 size: 14 residues. With 3 bases removed from V and 2 bases from J, the gap between germline ends came to 11 bases.

In its sample, this clonotype was seen many times. The chain has TRBV20-1 and TRBJ1-2; D is uncertain. V was cut by 3 bases and J by 2 bases, with 4 bases left in between. Per the germline V gene, CDR1 is DFQATT and CDR2 is SNEGSKA (reference sequence). The CDR3 is 11 residues long. CDR3 residues: CSASSNYGYTF. Written as DNA, the CDR3 is TGCAGTGCTAGTTCCAACTATGGCTACACCTTC.

This chain uses TRBV7-9 with TRBJ2-7, with D possibly called TRBD1 or TRBD2 (5 bases each). The length of the CDR3 is 16 residues. Trimming cost V 4 bases and J 4 bases, with 20 bases left between them. Germline CDR1 reads SEHNR; CDR2 reads FQNEAQ (reference sequence). The CDR3: CASSSSGQAPLYEQYF. CDR3 nucleotides: TGTGCCAGCAGCTCCTCGGGGCAGGCCCCACTATACGAGCAGTACTTC.

This clonotype has only one observation. The chain links TRBV10-2 to TRBJ2-5, with a weak D call TRBD1 (5 bases). V lost 8 bases and J lost 5, with 15 bases in between. The CDR3 contains 13 residues. CDR1 and CDR2 (germline): WSHSY, SAAADI. DNA for the CDR3: TGCGCCAGCGCAATCGGCCGACAGGAGACCCAGTACTTC. Translation: CASAIGRQETQYF.

This chain joins TRBV2 and TRBJ2-1; 8 positions agree with TRBD1. Germline lookup yields CDR1 SNHLY and CDR2 FYNNEI. The CDR3 extends over 16 amino acids. V was pared by 8 bases and J by 0 bases, with 9 bases of the junction left unmatched. CDR3 in amino acids: CASLGTGLSSYNEQFF. In DNA form, the CDR3 reads TGTGCCAGCCTTGGGACAGGCTTGAGCTCCTACAATGAGCAGTTCTTC.

This clonotype was seen more than once but under ten times. The rearrangement joins TRBV12-3 or TRBV12-4 to TRBJ1-5, with a tentative D call TRBD1 (6 bases). This CDR3 contains 14 residues. V was shortened by 7 bases and J by 7 bases, with 17 bases between the two germline ends. The CDR3 here is CASMVGGAGQPQHF. The CDR3 DNA is TGTGCCAGCATGGTAGGGGGGGCCGGGCAGCCCCAGCATTTT.

This clonotype was counted a few times. This chain joins TRBV4-1 and TRBJ2-5, with 13 bases lining up with TRBD2. There are 19 residues in the CDR3. The germline CDR1 and CDR2 sequences are MGHRA and YSYEKL. Trimming removed 5 bases from V and 1 base from J; junction bases left unmatched: 13. The CDR3 nucleotides read TGCGCCAGCAGCGAGACTAGCGGGGGGCTGGACGGTGGCCAAGAGACCCAGTACTTC. This codes for CASSETSGGLDGGQETQYF.

In DNA, the CDR3 is TGCAGTGCTAGAGATCACCAGAACCAAGAGACCCAGTACTTC. This encodes CSARDHQNQETQYF. This chain uses TRBV20-1 with TRBJ2-5; no clear D. From germline, CDR1 is DFQATT and CDR2 SNEGSKA (reference sequence). The CDR3 totals 14 residues. Trimming pared 0 bases from V and 0 bases from J, leaving 8 bases between.

The gene calls are TRBV5-1 and TRBJ2-5; D ambiguous. CDR3 size: 13 residues. The germline gives CDR1 SGHRS, CDR2 YFSETQ. V was shortened by 2 bases and J by 5 bases, with 10 bases between the two germline ends. CDR3 loop: CASSFWVSETQYF. CDR3 DNA sequence: TGCGCCAGCAGCTTTTGGGTCAGCGAGACCCAGTACTTC. Together with reference TRBV5-1 and TRBJ2-5, the CDR3 gives the full variable domain: KAGVTQTPRYLIKTRGQQVTLSCSPISGHRSVSWYQQTPGQGLQFLFEYFSETQRNKGNFPGRFSGRQFSNSRSEMNVSTLELGDSALYLCASSFWVSETQYFGPGTRLLVL.

In this sample, this clonotype turned up a few times. The rearrangement uses TRBV5-1 and TRBJ2-6; TRBD2 is a possible D gene (6 bases). Per germline, CDR1 SGHRS and CDR2 YFSETQ. V was pared by 9 bases and J by 2 bases, with 27 bases between. The CDR3 is 19 amino acids. The CDR3 is CATKLGLSHKGPGANVLTF. The CDR3 region has the DNA TGCGCCACCAAATTGGGACTCTCACATAAGGGTCCTGGGGCCAACGTCCTGACTTTC.

The gene calls are TRBV4-3 and TRBJ2-1; no clear D gene. Germline V gene data show CDR1 as LGHNA and CDR2 as YSLEER. V gave up 5 bases and J gave up 2 bases, with 4 bases separating them. This CDR3 region has 12 residues. The CDR3 sequence is CASSSAYNEQFF. The CDR3 region has the DNA TGCGCCAGCAGCTCGGCCTACAATGAGCAGTTCTTC.